The 14 T cell receptor beta chains below all came from one sample that was sequenced in a study of blood T cell repertoires in COVID-19. Libraries were prepared by immunoSEQ multiplex PCR; TCRdb keeps only in-frame clonotypes and omits some of them. The repertoire holds around 100,000 clones, with around nine tenths as singletons. The sample consisted of peripheral blood. The receptors were gathered from a human donor in a cohort sampled during active COVID-19.

The J gene is TRBJ2-1, the V gene TRBV5-1; 8 positions agree with TRBD2. CDR3 length: 15 residues. CDR1 and CDR2 (germline): SGHRS, YFSETQ. V shed 3 bases, J shed 6 bases, and the junction held 8 bases outside the gene matches. The CDR3 here is CASSSGGRGGNEQFF. The CDR3 nucleotides read TGCGCCAGCAGCTCGGGAGGGCGAGGTGGCAATGAGCAGTTCTTC.

The V gene is TRBV5-6, the J gene TRBJ2-3, with D maybe TRBD2 (6 bases). The ends were cut back, 6 bases at V and 4 bases at J, with 15 bases in the middle. Germline CDR1 SGHDT, CDR2 YYEEEE. The CDR3 length is 14 residues. CDR3 amino acids: CASIILGGPDTQYF. DNA for the CDR3: TGTGCCAGCATTATCCTGGGGGGACCAGATACGCAGTATTTT.

This clone was detected only once. This chain joins TRBV19 and TRBJ1-6; perhaps TRBD1 as D (5 bases). The CDR3 sequence is 13 residues long. Germline values: CDR1 LNHDA, CDR2 SQIVND (reference sequence). V lost 4 bases and J 10 bases, leaving 11 bases between the germline ends. The chain's CDR3 is CASSRQTYSPLHF. Written as DNA, the CDR3 is TGTGCCAGTAGTAGACAGACCTACTCACCCCTCCACTTT.

The J gene is TRBJ2-7, the V gene TRBV6-6, with 8 bases aligning to TRBD1. V gave up 4 bases and J gave up 6 bases; unmatched junction bases: 5. CDR3 length: 13 amino acids. CDR1 is MNHNY, CDR2 SVGAGI, per germline (reference sequence). CDR3 bases: TGTGCCAGCAGTTCCTCGACAGGGGTCGAGCAGTACTTC. It specifies CASSSSTGVEQYF.

The rearrangement uses TRBV6-5 and TRBJ1-3; 8 bases match TRBD1. V lost 6 bases, J lost 3 bases, and 7 bases stayed unmatched. CDR1 is MNHEY and CDR2 is SVGAGI in the germline V gene. The length of the CDR3 is 15 residues. The CDR3 DNA sequence: TGTGCCAGCAGGCAAAATGACAGGGGTGGAAACACCATATATTTT. Its protein product is CASRQNDRGGNTIYF.

The chain recombines TRBV28 with TRBJ1-3; 7 positions agree with TRBD1. The trim removed 2 bases at V and 4 bases at J, leaving 8 bases unmatched. This CDR3 has 16 amino acids. Germline V gene data show CDR1 as MDHEN and CDR2 as SYDVKM. Here the CDR3 DNA reads TGTGCCAGCAGTTTACGGCCAGGGGGGACGGGAAACACCATATATTTT. Amino acids: CASSLRPGGTGNTIYF.

The chain recombines TRBV28 with TRBJ1-2; 7 bases are shared with TRBD1. J lost 7 bases, V lost 3 bases, and 17 bases had no gene match. Germline assignment: CDR1 MDHEN and CDR2 SYDVKM. This CDR3 comprises 17 residues. Written as DNA, the CDR3 is TGTGCCAGCAGTTTTAGTGGGGGTCCAAACAGGGGCTCTGGCTACACCTTC. As protein: CASSFSGGPNRGSGYTF.

This chain joins TRBV6-5 and TRBJ2-7, with TRBD1 identical over 7 bases. Trimming removed 11 bases from V and 6 bases from J; junction bases left unmatched: 7. Germline-derived CDR1 and CDR2 are MNHEY and SVGAGI. This CDR3 has 11 residues. This chain's CDR3 is CAYKTGTEQYF. The CDR3 DNA follows: TGTGCCTATAAGACAGGGACCGAGCAGTACTTC.

This sequence joins TRBV12-5 and TRBJ1-1; perhaps TRBD1 as D (5 bases). The CDR3 extends over 15 amino acids. Germline values: CDR1 LGHNT, CDR2 FRNRAP. The V and J ends lost 10 bases and 4 bases respectively, with 22 bases between them. As DNA, the CDR3 is TGTGCTACCCAACGGGTATTTGGGGGGACCACTGAAGCTTTCTTT. Encoded protein: CATQRVFGGTTEAFF.

The gene calls are TRBV19 and TRBJ2-7; TRBD1 agrees at 10 bases. Germline values: CDR1 LNHDA, CDR2 SQIVND (reference sequence). Losses at the gene ends were 6 bases for V and 7 bases for J; bases not matched to a gene: 12. This CDR3 has 15 amino acids. The CDR3 here is CASRRPGTGAGEQYF. As DNA, the CDR3 is TGTGCCAGTAGACGCCCCGGGACAGGGGCGGGGGAGCAGTACTTC.

This rearrangement joins TRBV28 to TRBJ1-1; D uncertain. Trimming removed 6 bases from V and 11 bases from J, with 16 bases in between. The CDR3 is made up of 12 amino acids. CDR1 is MDHEN and CDR2 is SYDVKM in the germline V gene. CDR3 DNA: TGTGCCAGCAGGCTCAGCCGAGACAAGGCTTTCTTT. It yields the protein CASRLSRDKAFF.

The V gene is TRBV5-1, the J gene TRBJ2-3; 9 bases are shared with TRBD1. V shed 2 bases and J 0 bases; nucleotides not matched to a gene: 4. Germline V gene data show CDR1 as SGHRS and CDR2 as YFSETQ. This CDR3 has 16 residues. The chain's CDR3 is CASSFRGQGSTDTQYF. In nucleotides, the CDR3 is TGCGCCAGCAGCTTCAGAGGACAGGGGAGCACAGATACGCAGTATTTT.

The chain uses TRBV30 and TRBJ1-1; possible D gene TRBD1, 5 bases. From germline, CDR1 is GTSNPN and CDR2 SVGIG (reference sequence). Trimming took off 2 bases at V and 3 bases at J, with 10 bases between the two ends. The CDR3 extends over 13 amino acids. CDR3 protein: CAWSWKGYTEAFF. Written as DNA, the CDR3 is TGTGCCTGGAGTTGGAAGGGGTACACTGAAGCTTTCTTT.

This rearrangement joins TRBV30 to TRBJ2-7, with TRBD1 identical over 8 bases. J was trimmed by 5 bases and V by 2 bases; bases with no gene match: 5. Germline CDR1 reads GTSNPN; CDR2 reads SVGIG (reference sequence). The CDR3 totals 13 residues. DNA of the CDR3: TGTGCCTGGAGTAGACAGGGGATTAACGAGCAGTACTTC. As protein: CAWSRQGINEQYF.